This T cell receptor beta chain was sequenced during a study of shared clonotypes between healthy human individuals (TCRdb year 2020). Background for the entire study: A couple of women and a few men aged 18 to 49 years were included in the cohort. For each donor, CD4 naive and CD4 memory were each run on three plates, CD8 naive on two plates, and CD8 memory on one plate. Blood TCR repertoires of five healthy adults were deeply sequenced to estimate repertoire size and the extent of clonotype sharing between individuals. Leukapheresis yielded between about 0.94 and 9.5 billion PBMCs per donor. Libraries were prepared and TCR repertoires were sequenced by different laboratories using diverse techniques, in order to increase sequencing depth and limit assay-specific biases.

CD8 naive samples consisted of CD45RO-negative cells that were positively selected for CCR7, yielding a CD45RA+CCR7+ population without TemRA cells. The donors were healthy, HIV-negative adults who had no recently reported acute infections or vaccinations. All donors were Caucasian adults living in Nashville, Tennessee, USA. After blood collection by leukapheresis, PBMCs were isolated using Ficoll-Histopaque density gradient centrifugation and then cryopreserved in the vapor phase of liquid nitrogen. Purity and quantity of every magnetically sorted T cell population were checked by analytical flow cytometry. Genomic DNA was isolated from every sorted fraction and measured by UV absorbance on a Nanodrop 2000c. Compared with germline, V lacks 0 bases and J lacks 0 bases; bases without a gene match: 4. The germline V gene encodes CDR1 MNHEY and CDR2 SVGAGI. The CDR3 goes from the cysteine to the phenylalanine over 16 residues. Only the CDR3 part of the read is kept: 48 bases, read in frame from the first base.

Using the deep immunoSEQ assay, multiplex PCR amplified TCR CDR3 regions from genomic DNA. For each cell subset, the extracted genomic DNA was distributed evenly across all wells of several immunoSEQ 96-well plates, and each plate served as one replicate. For sorted subsets, each replicate PCR was loaded with about 0.2 ug genomic DNA, equivalent to 30,000 or so T cell genomes. Purified libraries were quantified with a Qubit 3.0 fluorometer, sized on a Bioanalyzer 2100, and re-quantified with the KAPA Library Quantification kit. Each immunoSEQ 96-well plate was sequenced on its own single-read 150-cycle Illumina NextSeq 550 flow cell. The study's own analysis went as follows. Because only junctional sequences without quality scores were contained in the immunoSEQ output, filtering matching that applied to full-length reads could not be performed. Sequences were annotated with PyIR, a Python wrapper for IgBLAST v1.9, and V/J genes and CDR3 were assigned using IMGT germline references. Any read was removed if the V/J assignment was weak (E-value above 1e-6), the CDR3 was missing, or the read contained stop codons, out-of-frame junctions, or ambiguous translated residues. A V3J clonotype was defined by an identical inferred V gene, J gene, and CDR3 amino acid sequence. Percentage overlap between repertoires was computed as shared unique clonotypes divided by the size of the smaller repertoire. RTK rarefaction, the Chao1 estimator, and Recon v2.1 estimates of unobserved clonotypes were used to assess repertoire richness. Generation probabilities were computed with OLGA for all TCRbeta clonotypes obtained by the gDNA method from a few donors. The table comes from immuneACCESS by way of TCRdb, which keeps in-frame sequences with V and J called. Part of the clones is missing from these tables; in studies checked, under half for an unresolved V gene and the rest for unknown reasons. That table gives V, J and clone size, and the DNA gave D and trimming. The sample records 2 million to 2.5 million clones, 90% to 95% of which are singletons. Around 1.7% of the sample comes from the top ten.

For this clone: Its antigen specificity is not known. Base qualities are not recorded, but no much larger clone differs from it by a single base.

Results the study describes overall, beyond this receptor: Pairwise subsampling indicated that sequencing depth was expected to affect the degree of clonotype sharing among donors. Sharing across a few donors was observed for roughly 5.4% of naive CD4, around 3.5% of naive CD8, 2% to 2.5% of memory CD4, and around 0.44% of memory CD8 clonotypes. Higher generation probabilities were observed for clonotypes shared by all four sorted-subset donors than for non-shared clonotypes. The small number of donors limited the genetic and exposure-history diversity represented. Estimated clonotype richness was generally larger for naive than for memory subsets. Even with the large sequencing depth, rarefaction of the sorted-subset datasets indicated that sequencing was incomplete. Sampling was restricted to blood, and TCR repertoires in tissue are likely to differ from TCR repertoires in blood.

The sequence joins TRBV6-5 to TRBJ2-5; 7 central bases correspond to TRBD2. Input material: naive CD8+ T cells from PBMCs. This specimen's cell subset or site label, interpreted: CD45RA+CCR7+. The clonotype originates from a man in his late teens or twenties in good health. Some clones in this sample may be carry-over from other donors' samples. Read as DNA, the sequence is TGTGCCAGCAGTTACTCGGGGGAGGGGTACCAAGAGACCCAGTACTTC. This translates into CASSYSGEGYQETQYF.